Listed below are T cell receptor beta chains from one sample, sequenced in a study of regulatory T cells in long-lasting Graves disease. Each CDR3 protein is one row after TCRdb ran MiXCR on the multiplex PCR reads. The sample holds about 400,000 distinct CDR3 sequences; around a sixth are singletons and the top ten take 22%. Sequences were derived from peripheral blood mononuclear cells (PBMCs), sampled at new diagnosis, from a patient treated with antithyroid drugs. The source of these receptors is a female donor with Graves disease. CDR3s include the opening cysteine and the closing phenylalanine or tryptophan. The D gene is left open where the match is weak. The size field is filled for only some rows; it gives once, few, many or a size class.

clone size	V gene	J gene	D gene	CDR3 DNA	CDR3 protein
many	TRBV7-6	TRBJ2-3	TRBD2	TGTGCCAGCAGCTTAAGTCTAGCGGGTAGCACAGATACGCAGTATTTT	CASSLSLAGSTDTQYF
NA	TRBV20-1	TRBJ1-5	NA	TGCAGTGCTAGGGTGGCAACAAGCAATCAGCCCCAGCATTTT	CSARVATSNQPQHF
many	TRBV29-1	TRBJ1-1	NA	TGCAGCGTTGCGGAGGGCGGGGAAGCTTTCTTT	CSVAEGGEAFF
many	TRBV28	TRBJ2-7	TRBD2	TGTGCCAGCAGTTTATGGTTGACTAGCGGGTTCTACGAGCAGTACTTC	CASSLWLTSGFYEQYF
many	TRBV5-6	TRBJ1-1	NA	TGTGCCAGCAGCTTGACCCGGGTCCGCCTCGGGAACACTGAAGCTTTCTTT	CASSLTRVRLGNTEAFF
many	TRBV5-1	TRBJ2-1	NA	TGCGCCAGCAGCTTGGTCGGCGGTTCTAGCTCCTACAATGAGCAGTTCTTC	CASSLVGGSSSYNEQFF
many	TRBV7-2	TRBJ1-2	NA	TGTGCCAGCACCAACCCCGGATGGGGGGGGGACGGCTACACCTTC	CASTNPGWGGDGYTF
NA	TRBV20-1	TRBJ2-5	TRBD2	TGCAGTGCGATTCCGACTAGCGGGATTATCCAAGAGACCCAGTACTTC	CSAIPTSGIIQETQYF
many	TRBV3-1	TRBJ2-1	NA	TGTGCCAGCAGTCAAGGACTTGTGCAGTTCTTC	CASSQGLVQFF
many	TRBV4-3	TRBJ2-7	NA	TGCGCCAGCAGCCAAGAGGGGGACTACGAGCAGTACTTC	CASSQEGDYEQYF
many	TRBV13	TRBJ1-1	NA	TGTGCCAGCAGCTCACCGGATTATACGAACACTGAAGCTTTCTTT	CASSSPDYTNTEAFF
many	TRBV13	TRBJ1-2	NA	TGTGCCAGCAGCGCCGCTGAGGGGGGTACATACGGCTACACCTTC	CASSAAEGGTYGYTF
NA	TRBV6-8	TRBJ1-1	NA	TGTGCCAGCAGTTACTCAGGGGTTCGGAACACTGAAGCTTTCTTT	CASSYSGVRNTEAFF
many	TRBV12-3/TRBV12-4	TRBJ2-5	NA	TGTGCCAGCAGTTCCGGGACCCAGTACTTC	CASSSGTQYF
few	TRBV3-1	TRBJ2-1	TRBD2	TGTGCCAGCAGCCCTGGGCTAGCGGGGGTGCGGAAGGTCCACAATGAGCAGTTCTTC	CASSPGLAGVRKVHNEQFF
NA	TRBV4-2	TRBJ1-5	NA	TGTGCCAGCAGCCAATTTACAGCCTCCCTAAGGGCCCAGCATTTT	CASSQFTASLRAQHF
few	TRBV10-3	TRBJ1-3	NA	TGTGCCATCAGTGGGACACCCGGAAACACCATATATTTT	CAISGTPGNTIYF
many	TRBV10-3	TRBJ2-3	NA	TGTGCCATCAGTGAGTCCGAAGGGAGGGGGAGCACAGATACGCAGTATTTT	CAISESEGRGSTDTQYF
many	TRBV20-1	TRBJ2-5	NA	TGCAGTGCTAGAGAATTAGTCCAGCAAGAGACCCAGTACTTC	CSARELVQQETQYF
many	TRBV29-1	TRBJ1-1	NA	TGCAGCGTTGAAGTAAGAGGGTTGGCGAACACTGAAGCTTTCTTT	CSVEVRGLANTEAFF
many	TRBV7-8	TRBJ2-1	TRBD2	TGTGCCAGCAGCTCCCCAGCGGGAGCCTACAATGAGCAGTTCTTC	CASSSPAGAYNEQFF
many	TRBV29-1	TRBJ2-6	NA	TGCAGCGTTGTGGTTACGTCTGGGGCCAACGTCCTGACTTTC	CSVVVTSGANVLTF
many	TRBV7-2	TRBJ2-1	NA	TGTGCCAGCAGCTCCTATGAAGCTTTAGAACAGTTCTTC	CASSSYEALEQFF
many	TRBV20-1	TRBJ2-3	NA	TGCAGTGCTAGAGACTATCGACGTGGGACAGATACGCAGTATTTT	CSARDYRRGTDTQYF
many	TRBV20-1	TRBJ2-7	NA	TGCAGTACTAGACCACGGACGGATCCTATCTACGAGCAGTACTTC	CSTRPRTDPIYEQYF
NA	TRBV5-1	TRBJ2-7	NA	TGCGCCAGCACCGAGGCTTCTTCCTACGAGCAGTACTTC	CASTEASSYEQYF
many	TRBV6-2/TRBV6-3	TRBJ1-1	NA	TGTGCCAGCAGTTACGGGGGACATATGAACACTGAAGCTTTCTTT	CASSYGGHMNTEAFF
many	TRBV7-3	TRBJ1-1	NA	TGTGCCAGCAGCTTGGAGGGGTCCGGCACTGAAGCTTTCTTT	CASSLEGSGTEAFF
NA	TRBV27	TRBJ2-1	TRBD2	TGTGCCAGCATTCGGTTAGCGGGGGCAGCAAGCTCCTACAATGAGCAGTTCTTC	CASIRLAGAASSYNEQFF
many	TRBV7-8	TRBJ1-4	NA	TGTGCCAGCAGCCCAGGACTGACAACTAATGAAAAACTGTTTTTT	CASSPGLTTNEKLFF
many	TRBV4-1	TRBJ1-1	NA	TGCGCCAGCAGCCAAGGAACAGGGACGAACACTGAAGCTTTCTTT	CASSQGTGTNTEAFF
few	TRBV6-5	TRBJ1-2	TRBD1	TGTGCCAGCAGTTACGGAAGGACAGGGGGCCATGGCTACACCTTC	CASSYGRTGGHGYTF
many	TRBV28	TRBJ1-5	TRBD1	TGTGCCAGCAGTTTGGAAACAGGGGCCAGTCAGCCCCAGCATTTT	CASSLETGASQPQHF
many	TRBV20-1	TRBJ2-5	NA	TGCAGTGCTAGTGGTGACGGGGCAGGGGAAGAGACCCAGTACTTC	CSASGDGAGEETQYF
NA	TRBV25-1	TRBJ1-3	NA	TGTGCCAGCAGTGAAGGTCAGACCTCTGGAAACACCATATATTTT	CASSEGQTSGNTIYF
many	TRBV30	TRBJ1-1	NA	TGTGCCTGGAAAACTCTTTTGGGAGCTTTCTTT	CAWKTLLGAFF
many	TRBV7-9	TRBJ1-1	NA	TGTGCCAGCAGCCCTCTACCCGGACAGCCGGTGGGAGCTTTCTTT	CASSPLPGQPVGAFF
many	TRBV28	TRBJ2-7	TRBD2	TGTGCCAGCAGTGAACTAGCGGGAGTTTCCTACGAGCAGTACTTC	CASSELAGVSYEQYF
many	TRBV28	TRBJ2-7	TRBD1	TGTGCCAGCAGTTTCCTGACAGGGGGCAGGAACGAGCAGTACTTC	CASSFLTGGRNEQYF
NA	TRBV14	TRBJ1-1	TRBD1	TGTGGCAGCAGCCCAGGGGGCAGTGAAGCTTTCTTT	CGSSPGGSEAFF
NA	TRBV15	TRBJ1-6	TRBD1	TGTGCCACTGCCGGGACAGGGTTTTTTGGGGCCTATAATTCACCCCTCCACTTT	CATAGTGFFGAYNSPLHF
NA	TRBV12-3/TRBV12-4	TRBJ1-1	NA	TGTGCCAGCAGTTTGGAGTGGGTACAGAACACTGAAGCTTTCTTT	CASSLEWVQNTEAFF
many	TRBV6-2/TRBV6-3	TRBJ2-1	TRBD2	TGTGCCAGCAGTTATACCAGCGGGAGCTCCTACAATGAGCAGTTCTTC	CASSYTSGSSYNEQFF
many	TRBV27	TRBJ1-5	NA	TGTGCCAGCAGTCCCGTAAAGGGGGGCAATCAGCCCCAGCATTTT	CASSPVKGGNQPQHF